This T cell receptor (beta chain) was profiled in a study of blood T cells in healthy people across ages. The authors ran a second PCR of about 6 to 11 cycles using a sample-barcoded 5' primer and a J-beta primer mix. TCRdb reprocessed the 5' RACE reads with MiXCR, giving one entry per CDR3 protein. The sample contains 450,000 to 700,000 distinct CDR3 sequences, 25% to 30% of which appear only once. The CDR3 loop spans 16 amino acids. With 4 bases removed from V and 1 base from J, the gap between germline ends came to 18 bases. CDR1 SGHKS and CDR2 YYEKEE come from the germline V gene (reference sequence).

The source of this sequence is an older woman in good health. The chain couples TRBV5-5 to TRBJ2-7; TRBD1 might be the D (5 bases). The source material was blood. Here the CDR3 reads CASSRGRQTHSYEQYF. For the CDR3, the DNA is TGTGCCAGCAGCCGCGGAAGACAGACGCATTCCTACGAGCAGTACTTC.